The next 23 T cell receptor beta chains were all read from a single sample in a study of T-cell reconstitution after alpha-beta-depleted transplantation in children. This sample's TCRbeta library carried unique molecular identifier barcodes. TCRdb analysed the PCR reads with MiXCR anew, one entry per CDR3 protein. The sample includes hundreds of thousands of distinct CDR3 sequences, about 16% seen only once; the top ten take roughly 27%. The sequencing used PBMCs, mostly from graft donor cells, collected 360 days after TCRalphabeta/CD19-depleted stem cell transplant. These receptors all come from a boy under two years old who had a stem cell transplant for Wiskott-Aldrich syndrome, so the T cells may come from the graft donor.

This clonotype was detected a few times. The rearrangement uses TRBV12-3 or TRBV12-4 and TRBJ2-2; either TRBD1 or TRBD2 may supply D (5 bases each). The V end was cut by 6 bases, the J end by 2 bases, with 16 bases between. The CDR3 has 16 residues. CDR3 residues: CASSPSGAYNTGELFF. The CDR3 DNA follows: TGTGCCAGCAGCCCCTCCGGGGCCTATAACACCGGGGAGCTGTTTTTT.

The V gene is TRBV30, the J gene TRBJ2-7; TRBD1 agrees at 9 bases. CDR1 and CDR2 from the germline V gene are GTSNPN and SVGIG (reference sequence). J gave up 3 bases and V 0 bases, and 3 bases lay outside the gene matches. The CDR3 is 14 residues long. The CDR3 is CAWSVGTGFYEQYF. The DNA of the CDR3 is TGTGCCTGGAGTGTCGGGACAGGGTTCTACGAGCAGTACTTC.

This clonotype was counted many times. The J gene is TRBJ2-3, the V gene TRBV6-5; 9 bases line up with TRBD2. CDR1 and CDR2 from the germline V gene are MNHEY and SVGAGI. The CDR3 runs 15 residues. V trimming: 6 bases; J trimming: 0 bases; junction bases outside the gene matches: 4. The CDR3 coding sequence is TGTGCCAGCAGCTATAGCGGGGGAAGCACAGATACGCAGTATTTT. It encodes CASSYSGGSTDTQYF.

This clonotype was seen a few times. The chain has TRBV12-3 or TRBV12-4 and TRBJ2-1; D unclear. CDR3 length equals 14 residues. Trimming removed 3 bases at V and 3 bases at J, with 9 bases between. CDR3 amino acids: CASSFGRNYNEQFF. The CDR3 region has the DNA TGTGCCAGCAGTTTCGGTAGAAACTACAATGAGCAGTTCTTC.

This clonotype occurred a few times. The gene calls are TRBV6-5 and TRBJ2-5; 7 positions match TRBD2. The CDR3 has 17 residues. The germline CDR1 and CDR2 sequences are MNHEY and SVGAGI. The V gene end was trimmed by 2 bases and the J gene end by 2 bases; junction bases not matched to a gene: 11. The CDR3: CASSYVYFGTTQETQYF. The CDR3 DNA follows: TGTGCCAGCAGTTACGTCTACTTCGGGACTACACAAGAGACCCAGTACTTC.

This chain links TRBV19 with TRBJ2-6; D is unclear. CDR1 is LNHDA, CDR2 SQIVND, per germline (reference sequence). V was pared by 3 bases and J by 0 bases, with 6 bases between. This CDR3 comprises 15 residues. CDR3 DNA: TGTGCCAGTAGTATGTATCTCTCTGGGGCCAACGTCCTGACTTTC. This encodes CASSMYLSGANVLTF.

The V and J genes are TRBV27 and TRBJ1-1, with TRBD1 matching over 7 bases. Per germline, CDR1 MNHEY and CDR2 SMNVEV (reference sequence). V trimming: 5 bases; J trimming: 5 bases; junction bases outside the gene matches: 11. The CDR3 length is 15 residues. This chain's CDR3 is CASSTYRGGKTEAFF. CDR3 coding DNA: TGTGCCAGCAGTACATACAGGGGAGGGAAAACTGAAGCTTTCTTT.

The chain uses TRBV5-1 and TRBJ2-7; 11 bases are a match to TRBD2. CDR1 is SGHRS, CDR2 YFSETQ, per germline. Germline trimming cut 4 bases from V and 2 bases from J; bases unmatched to any gene: 5. The CDR3 loop spans 15 amino acids. CDR3 region: CASSILAGVTYEQYF. For the CDR3, the DNA is TGCGCCAGCAGCATACTAGCGGGGGTAACCTACGAGCAGTACTTC.

Points on this clonotype: Sequence at one end of the junction differs from germline and may be a read error. The V gene is TRBV24-1, the J gene TRBJ2-5, with 7 bases aligning to TRBD1. The CDR3 contains 13 residues. CDR1 and CDR2 (germline): KGHDR, SFDVKD. As DNA, the CDR3 is TGTGCCACCAGTGATGCCGCGGACAGGTCCGGTTCGTGG. This codes for CATSDAADRSGSW.

This clonotype was counted a few times. The rearrangement uses TRBV25-1 and TRBJ2-3; 7 nucleotides line up with TRBD2. This CDR3 contains 14 residues. The V segment lost 1 base and the J segment 6 bases; nucleotides outside the gene matches: 4. Germline loops: CDR1 MGHDK, CDR2 SYGVNS. Here the CDR3 reads CASSEWRGGDTQYF. CDR3 bases: TGTGCCAGCAGTGAATGGCGGGGAGGGGATACGCAGTATTTT.

The J gene is TRBJ2-1, the V gene TRBV5-1; 8 positions match TRBD1. J was trimmed by 6 bases and V by 5 bases; bases with no gene match: 16. The CDR3 spans 17 residues. Germline values: CDR1 SGHRS, CDR2 YFSETQ. The CDR3 DNA sequence: TGCGCCAGCAGACGGTCGACGGACAGGGCCTCTGCCAATGAGCAGTTCTTC. Its protein is CASRRSTDRASANEQFF.

The genes are TRBV11-2 and TRBJ2-5; 10 nucleotides align to TRBD2. CDR1 and CDR2 from the germline V gene are SGHAT and FQNNGV. The CDR3 is made up of 17 amino acids. The V and J ends lost 2 bases and 4 bases, in that order; junction bases with no gene match: 10. CDR3 region: CASSLSASGRFLETQYF. As DNA, the CDR3 is TGTGCCAGCAGCTTATCCGCTAGCGGGAGATTCTTAGAGACCCAGTACTTC.

This chain connects TRBV10-2 to TRBJ1-2; no firm D call. V was clipped by 2 bases and J by 2 bases, with 9 bases between them. CDR3 length: 14 amino acids. CDR1 is WSHSY, CDR2 SAAADI, per germline. The CDR3 protein is CASSESIANYGYTF. Here the CDR3 DNA reads TGCGCCAGCAGTGAGAGTATAGCAAACTATGGCTACACCTTC.

V is TRBV27 and J is TRBJ2-1, with D possibly matching TRBD1 (5 bases). The germline V gene has CDR1 MNHEY and CDR2 SMNVEV (reference sequence). Deletions cut 10 bases from V and 4 bases from J, with 11 bases between. This CDR3 comprises 12 residues. CDR3 coding DNA: TGTGCCACCTACGACAGTTACAATGAGCAGTTCTTC. Protein sequence: CATYDSYNEQFF.

The chain recombines TRBV3-1 with TRBJ2-7; a possible D gene is TRBD1 (5 bases). V gave up 4 bases and J gave up 10 bases, with 17 bases separating them. Germline-derived CDR1 and CDR2 are LGHDT and YNNKEL (reference sequence). The CDR3 is made up of 13 amino acids. This chain's CDR3 is CASSPSTVQGQYF. CDR3 DNA sequence: TGTGCCAGCAGCCCATCAACGGTGCAGGGCCAGTACTTC.

This clonotype was seen a handful of times. The J gene is TRBJ2-7, the V gene TRBV6-2 or TRBV6-3; D gene ambiguous. Germline CDR1 and CDR2: MNHEY and SVGEGT. V was trimmed by 2 bases and J by 5 bases, leaving 7 bases between them. This CDR3 has 12 amino acids. CDR3 residues: CASSYAVNEQYF. CDR3 coding DNA: TGTGCCAGCAGTTACGCAGTCAACGAGCAGTACTTC.

This chain connects TRBV6-5 to TRBJ1-1; the D gene is possibly TRBD1 (5 bases). Germline-derived CDR1 and CDR2 are MNHEY and SVGAGI. CDR3 length: 14 amino acids. Between the trimmed V and J ends, which lost 2 bases and 3 bases, there was a span of 10 bases. The DNA for the CDR3 is TGTGCCAGCAGTTACGGGGGATCCTACACTGAAGCTTTCTTT. Amino acids: CASSYGGSYTEAFF.

This clonotype was observed a handful of times. The chain links TRBV20-1 to TRBJ2-5, with 11 bases fitting TRBD2. The CDR3 totals 14 residues. The germline V gene has CDR1 DFQATT and CDR2 SNEGSKA (reference sequence). With 6 bases clipped from V and 1 base from J, the junction kept 4 bases outside the gene matches. CDR3 sequence (DNA): TGCAGTGCGACCGGGACTAGCGGCCAAGAGACCCAGTACTTC. Its translation is CSATGTSGQETQYF.

The V call is TRBV5-1, the J call TRBJ1-2; D is perhaps TRBD1 (6 bases). Between the trimmed V and J ends, which lost 0 bases and 3 bases, there was a span of 12 bases. Germline CDR1 SGHRS, CDR2 YFSETQ. The CDR3 is made up of 15 amino acids. CDR3 in amino acids: CASSLGAKGDYGYTF. The CDR3 bases are TGCGCCAGCAGCTTGGGGGCCAAGGGGGACTATGGCTACACCTTC.

The sample holds a few counts of this clonotype. The chain uses TRBV24-1 and TRBJ1-5; D is unresolved. The CDR3 length is 18 residues. Trimming removed 4 bases from V and 0 bases from J, with 18 bases in between. Germline V gene sequence: CDR1 KGHDR, CDR2 SFDVKD. CDR3 in DNA: TGTGCCACCAGTGACGCCCAAGACACCCTCTATAGCAATCAGCCCCAGCATTTT. Translation: CATSDAQDTLYSNQPQHF.

In this sample, this clonotype turned up a few times. V is TRBV24-1 and J is TRBJ2-5; 8 bases align to TRBD2. The CDR3 is 14 amino acids. The V gene's germline CDR1 is KGHDR and CDR2 SFDVKD. Germline trimming cut 4 bases from V and 2 bases from J; bases unmatched to any gene: 2. The CDR3 coding sequence is TGTGCCACCAGTGAAGCGGGGGAACAAGAGACCCAGTACTTC. Translating it yields CATSEAGEQETQYF.

This chain links TRBV7-9 with TRBJ2-4; D possibly corresponds to TRBD2 (5 bases). V gave up 5 bases and J gave up 8 bases, with 13 bases separating them. This CDR3 is built from 13 residues. CDR1 and CDR2 from the germline V gene are SEHNR and FQNEAQ (reference sequence). CDR3 nucleotides: TGTGCCAGCAGCCCACCGACTAACCACATTCAGTACTTC. Translation gives CASSPPTNHIQYF.

This clonotype has more than one count but fewer than ten. This chain joins TRBV12-3 or TRBV12-4 and TRBJ2-5, with TRBD2 identical over 9 bases. This CDR3 is 15 amino acids long. Trimming cost V 5 bases and J 4 bases; bases outside gene matches: 8. The CDR3 is CASSPGLAYLETQYF. The CDR3 DNA follows: TGTGCCAGCAGTCCGGGACTAGCTTACCTAGAGACCCAGTACTTC.